One T cell receptor (beta chain) is described in this entry. Its cognate antigen is unknown. Sequenced by immunoSEQ multiplex PCR; TCRdb stores in-frame clones only, minus some. In the table there are more than 300,000 clones, roughly 80% of which are singletons. These data come from a study of Ad26.COV2.S vaccination and SARS-CoV-2 variants. The V gene's germline CDR1 is SEHNR and CDR2 FQNEAQ (reference sequence). The CDR3 has 14 amino acids. With 1 base removed from V and 8 bases from J, the gap between germline ends came to 15 bases. Treatment specified: around 19 received Ad26.COV2.S at low or high dose, single or two shots; about 5 received placebo; per-sample allocation not given. Sampling occurred on day 63 after the first vaccine or placebo injection. Whole-study results and caveats: Breadth of non-spike TCRs did not differ between vaccinees and placebo recipients.

The chain uses TRBV7-9 and TRBJ2-7, with D perhaps assigned TRBD1 or TRBD2 (5 bases each). The receptor was derived from a person between 18 and 59 years old who received the Ad26.COV2.S COVID-19 vaccine or a placebo. Sample: peripheral blood, taken in a trial of Ad26.COV2.S vaccine versus placebo. Written as DNA, the CDR3 is TGTGCCAGCAGCTTAGACTTGACGAGGGGTAAGCAGTACTTC. Translated, it gives CASSLDLTRGKQYF.